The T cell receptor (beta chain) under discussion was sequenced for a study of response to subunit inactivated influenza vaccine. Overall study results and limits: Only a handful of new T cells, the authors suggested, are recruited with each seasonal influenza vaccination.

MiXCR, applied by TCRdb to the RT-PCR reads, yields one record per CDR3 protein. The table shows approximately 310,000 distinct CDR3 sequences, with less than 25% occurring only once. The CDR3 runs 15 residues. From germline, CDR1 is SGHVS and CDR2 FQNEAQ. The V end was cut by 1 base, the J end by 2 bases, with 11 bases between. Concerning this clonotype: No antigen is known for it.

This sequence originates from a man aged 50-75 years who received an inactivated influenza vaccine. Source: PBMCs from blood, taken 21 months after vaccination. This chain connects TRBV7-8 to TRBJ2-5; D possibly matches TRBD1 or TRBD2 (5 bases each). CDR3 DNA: TGTGCCAGCAGCTTAGTGTCCGAGGGGCAAGAGACCCAGTACTTC. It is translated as CASSLVSEGQETQYF.